These T cell receptor beta chains were read from a single sample in a study of shared clonotypes between healthy human individuals. Profiling relied on immunoSEQ multiplex PCR, and the TCRdb table lists in-frame clones only, not all of them. The sample records about 2.4 million clones, roughly 93% being singletons. The sample consisted of naive CD4+ T cells from PBMCs. These receptors originate from a young man in good health. Some clones in this sample may be carry-over from other donors' samples. Each CDR3 is given with its conserved first and last residue. Fields, in order: clone size, J gene, D gene, V gene, CDR3 protein, CDR3 DNA. A D gene is named only where the DNA matches it firmly. Part of the rows lack a size; the others show once, few, many or a class for expanded clones.

abundance: NA
j_gene: TRBJ1-5
d_gene: TRBD1
v_gene: TRBV4-1
CDR3aa: CASSQDGTGNQPQHF
CDR3nt: TGCGCCAGCAGCCAAGACGGGACAGGGAATCAGCCCCAGCATTTT

abundance: NA
j_gene: TRBJ1-2
d_gene: TRBD1
v_gene: TRBV9
CDR3aa: CASSAGGTGYNYGYTF
CDR3nt: TGTGCCAGCAGCGCGGGGGGGACAGGCTATAACTATGGCTACACCTTC

abundance: NA
j_gene: TRBJ2-3
d_gene: TRBD1
v_gene: TRBV5-1
CDR3aa: CASSSTGQGGTDTQYF
CDR3nt: TGCGCCAGCAGCTCCACGGGACAGGGAGGCACAGATACGCAGTATTTT

abundance: NA
j_gene: TRBJ1-2
d_gene: TRBD1
v_gene: TRBV28
CDR3aa: CVSKNRGRGANYGYTF
CDR3nt: TGTGTCAGCAAGAACAGGGGGAGGGGAGCTAACTATGGCTACACCTTC

abundance: NA
j_gene: TRBJ2-7
d_gene: NA
v_gene: TRBV2
CDR3aa: CASSGLEREQYF
CDR3nt: TGTGCCAGCAGTGGGCTTGAGCGTGAGCAGTACTTC

abundance: once
j_gene: TRBJ2-2
d_gene: TRBD2
v_gene: TRBV7-9
CDR3aa: CASSRLAGGPDSDTGELFF
CDR3nt: TGTGCCAGCAGCCGACTAGCGGGAGGGCCCGATTCGGACACCGGGGAGCTGTTTTTT

abundance: NA
j_gene: TRBJ1-2
d_gene: NA
v_gene: TRBV7-2
CDR3aa: CASSLRQGNGYTF
CDR3nt: TGTGCCAGCAGCTTGAGACAAGGCAACGGCTACACCTTC

abundance: NA
j_gene: TRBJ2-3
d_gene: TRBD1
v_gene: TRBV10-2
CDR3aa: CASSPGQGFTDTQYF
CDR3nt: TGCGCCAGCAGTCCGGGACAGGGCTTCACAGATACGCAGTATTTT

abundance: NA
j_gene: TRBJ1-2
d_gene: TRBD1
v_gene: TRBV7-8
CDR3aa: CASSSSGQLSTRANYGYTF
CDR3nt: TGTGCCAGCAGCTCATCGGGACAGCTATCCACCCGGGCCAACTATGGCTACACCTTC

abundance: NA
j_gene: TRBJ2-3
d_gene: NA
v_gene: TRBV2
CDR3aa: CASDAVQNTQYF
CDR3nt: TGTGCCAGCGATGCCGTCCAAAATACGCAGTATTTT

abundance: NA
j_gene: TRBJ1-2
d_gene: NA
v_gene: TRBV28
CDR3aa: CASSYRLTAGLGYTF
CDR3nt: TGTGCCAGCAGTTACAGGCTAACGGCAGGGCTTGGCTACACCTTC

abundance: NA
j_gene: TRBJ1-2
d_gene: TRBD1
v_gene: TRBV7-2
CDR3aa: CASSLGGQGGYTF
CDR3nt: TGTGCCAGCAGCTTAGGGGGACAGGGCGGCTACACCTTC

abundance: NA
j_gene: TRBJ1-1
d_gene: NA
v_gene: TRBV19
CDR3aa: CASSIYRDDTEAFF
CDR3nt: TGTGCCAGTAGTATATACAGGGATGACACTGAAGCTTTCTTT

abundance: NA
j_gene: TRBJ2-7
d_gene: TRBD2
v_gene: TRBV9
CDR3aa: CASSPNLAGGNEQYF
CDR3nt: TGTGCCAGCAGCCCAAACCTAGCGGGAGGCAACGAGCAGTACTTC

abundance: few
j_gene: TRBJ1-1
d_gene: NA
v_gene: TRBV28
CDR3aa: CASSLVGTEAFF
CDR3nt: TGTGCCAGCAGTTTAGTGGGAACTGAAGCTTTCTTT

abundance: NA
j_gene: TRBJ1-5
d_gene: NA
v_gene: TRBV4-3
CDR3aa: CASSQGLRGNQPQHF
CDR3nt: TGCGCCAGCAGCCAAGGTCTAAGGGGGAATCAGCCCCAGCATTTT

abundance: once
j_gene: TRBJ1-2
d_gene: NA
v_gene: TRBV6-5
CDR3aa: CASISGPTGGYTF
CDR3nt: TGTGCCAGCATCTCAGGCCCGACGGGGGGCTACACCTTC

abundance: NA
j_gene: TRBJ1-5
d_gene: TRBD1
v_gene: TRBV18
CDR3aa: CASSPTRQGVDQPQHF
CDR3nt: TGTGCCAGCTCACCAACTCGACAGGGGGTGGATCAGCCCCAGCATTTT

abundance: NA
j_gene: TRBJ2-5
d_gene: NA
v_gene: TRBV30
CDR3aa: CAWSAGGTQYF
CDR3nt: TGTGCCTGGAGCGCCGGTGGGACCCAGTACTTC

abundance: NA
j_gene: TRBJ2-5
d_gene: TRBD1
v_gene: TRBV5-6
CDR3aa: CASSLFTQGAETQYF
CDR3nt: TGTGCCAGCAGCTTGTTTACACAGGGGGCAGAGACCCAGTACTTC

abundance: NA
j_gene: TRBJ2-2
d_gene: NA
v_gene: TRBV5-1
CDR3aa: CASSLGGNTGELFF
CDR3nt: TGCGCCAGCAGCTTGGGTGGTAACACCGGGGAGCTGTTTTTT

abundance: NA
j_gene: TRBJ2-1
d_gene: TRBD1
v_gene: TRBV5-4
CDR3aa: CASSRDRGDYNEQFF
CDR3nt: TGTGCCAGCAGCCGGGACAGGGGGGACTACAATGAGCAGTTCTTC

abundance: NA
j_gene: TRBJ2-3
d_gene: NA
v_gene: TRBV28
CDR3aa: CPEGGTDTQYF
CDR3nt: TGCCCGGAGGGAGGCACAGATACGCAGTATTTT

abundance: NA
j_gene: TRBJ2-1
d_gene: NA
v_gene: TRBV5-1
CDR3aa: CASSLGVSNEQFF
CDR3nt: TGCGCCAGCAGCTTGGGGGTAAGCAATGAGCAGTTCTTC

abundance: NA
j_gene: TRBJ1-3
d_gene: TRBD1
v_gene: TRBV7-2
CDR3aa: CASSLAGTGGTGNTIYF
CDR3nt: TGTGCCAGCAGCTTAGCCGGGACAGGGGGAACTGGAAACACCATATATTTT

abundance: NA
j_gene: TRBJ2-5
d_gene: NA
v_gene: TRBV28
CDR3aa: CASTPRGAGQETQYF
CDR3nt: TGTGCCAGCACCCCCCGAGGGGCAGGGCAAGAGACCCAGTACTTC

abundance: NA
j_gene: TRBJ2-5
d_gene: TRBD2
v_gene: TRBV11-3
CDR3aa: CASSRGGPAQETQYF
CDR3nt: TGTGCCAGCAGCCGGGGGGGACCAGCCCAAGAGACCCAGTACTTC

abundance: NA
j_gene: TRBJ2-3
d_gene: NA
v_gene: TRBV21-1
CDR3aa: CASSKAPARGCEYTQYF
CDR3nt: TGTGCCAGCAGCAAAGCCCCTGCGCGGGGGTGTGAGTATACGCAGTATTTT

abundance: NA
j_gene: TRBJ2-5
d_gene: NA
v_gene: TRBV7-9
CDR3aa: CASSFGARQETQYF
CDR3nt: TGTGCCAGCAGCTTTGGGGCCAGGCAAGAGACCCAGTACTTC

abundance: NA
j_gene: TRBJ2-6
d_gene: NA
v_gene: TRBV9
CDR3aa: CASSVVGSGANVLTF
CDR3nt: TGTGCCAGCAGCGTAGTCGGCTCTGGGGCCAACGTCCTGACTTTC

abundance: NA
j_gene: TRBJ2-7
d_gene: NA
v_gene: TRBV27
CDR3aa: CASTSQRHSYEQYF
CDR3nt: TGTGCCAGCACCTCACAGAGACACTCCTACGAGCAGTACTTC

abundance: NA
j_gene: TRBJ2-7
d_gene: TRBD1
v_gene: TRBV5-1
CDR3aa: CASSQTGPGSYEQYF
CDR3nt: TGCGCCAGCAGCCAGACAGGGCCCGGGTCCTACGAGCAGTACTTC

abundance: NA
j_gene: TRBJ1-1
d_gene: NA
v_gene: TRBV18
CDR3aa: CASSPWERDTEAFF
CDR3nt: TGTGCCAGCTCACCATGGGAACGGGACACTGAAGCTTTCTTT

abundance: NA
j_gene: TRBJ2-1
d_gene: TRBD2
v_gene: TRBV27
CDR3aa: CASTSGSWDEQFF
CDR3nt: TGTGCCAGCACTAGCGGGAGTTGGGATGAGCAGTTCTTC

abundance: once
j_gene: TRBJ2-2
d_gene: TRBD1
v_gene: TRBV28
CDR3aa: CASSLLRTGGYMNTGELFF
CDR3nt: TGTGCCAGCAGTTTACTTAGGACAGGGGGGTATATGAACACCGGGGAGCTGTTTTTT

abundance: NA
j_gene: TRBJ2-7
d_gene: TRBD2
v_gene: TRBV28
CDR3aa: CASSSGTSTWHEQYF
CDR3nt: TGTGCCAGCAGTAGCGGGACCTCAACATGGCACGAGCAGTACTTC

abundance: NA
j_gene: TRBJ1-6
d_gene: TRBD1
v_gene: TRBV7-9
CDR3aa: CASSRGQEYNSPLHF
CDR3nt: TGTGCCAGCAGCCGGGGACAGGAATATAATTCACCCCTCCACTTT

abundance: NA
j_gene: TRBJ2-1
d_gene: NA
v_gene: TRBV2
CDR3aa: CASRAATYNEQFF
CDR3nt: TGTGCCAGCAGGGCGGCAACCTACAATGAGCAGTTCTTC

abundance: once
j_gene: TRBJ2-6
d_gene: NA
v_gene: TRBV6-5
CDR3aa: CASSYSLNSGANVLTF
CDR3nt: TGTGCCAGCAGTTACTCCTTGAACTCTGGGGCCAACGTCCTGACTTTC